This T cell receptor beta chain is from a study of beta chain features in type 1 diabetes. The study, taken as a whole, reports: When VDJ junctions were examined, type 1 diabetes patients showed fewer insertions and more deletions. Moderate yet significant TCRB CDR3 shortening was seen in Type 1 diabetes patients in all four CD4+ subsets.

With V trimmed by 4 bases and J by 4 bases, 3 bases remained unmatched. The CDR3 spans 12 residues. CDR1 and CDR2 from the germline V gene are SQVTM and ANQGSEA. The entirety of the isolated RNA underwent reverse transcription, so expressed TCRB transcripts were sequenced. An average of around 3.9 million reads was obtained for naive, central memory and regulatory T cell samples. The protocol was immunoSEQ multiplex PCR, while the TCRdb copy is restricted to in-frame clones and leaves out a portion. The table includes fewer than 300,000 clones, roughly 22% detected once. To note about this clone: Antigen specificity is unknown.

The clonotype was recovered from a woman in her forties with type 1 diabetes. V and J are TRBV29-1 and TRBJ2-5; 7 nucleotides align to TRBD2. The sample comprised naive CD4+ T cells from blood. In DNA form, the CDR3 reads TGCAGCGTTGTGGGGGGGAGAGAGACCCAGTACTTC. This encodes CSVVGGRETQYF.